This TCR beta chain was sequenced for a study of T cell repertoires in cytomegalovirus infection. Study at large: Both CMV infection and a matching HLA type were indicated by public TCR beta signatures.

V shed 5 bases and J shed 1 base, with 14 bases lying between them. This CDR3 has 15 amino acids. TCRdb called the reads again in MiXCR, with one record for every CDR3 protein. The table lists 800,000 to 950,000 distinct CDR3 sequences, 30% to 35% of them singletons. Study results and limitations: Cumulative frequency of public TCR beta families picked out carriers of CMV plus the relevant HLA.

This clonotype was counted between two and nine times. The antigen is unknown. The chain is built from TRBV12-3 or TRBV12-4 and TRBJ1-1, with D possibly being TRBD1 (5 bases). The TCR originated in a human donor in good health (CMV status not recorded). Some clones in this sample may be carry-over from other donors' samples. The input for sequencing was cultured CD8+ T cells from PBMCs, taken from culture after CMV antigen stimulation. The CDR3 nucleotides read TGTGCCAGCAGTCCTACAGTCAGGGAGAACACTGAAGCTTTCTTT. Its translation: CASSPTVRENTEAFF.